The next 9 T cell receptor beta chains were all read from a single sample in a study of CD8 T cells in Susac syndrome. cDNA came from roughly 0.53 to 1 ug RNA primed by random hexamers. TCRdb re-called the immunoSEQ multiplex PCR reads through MiXCR, storing one row per CDR3 protein. There are some 150,000 distinct CDR3 sequences in the sample; approximately 95% occur only once, and around 0.15% lies in the top ten. The sample comprised CD4+ T cells from PBMCs. Receptors were obtained from a human donor with Susac syndrome.

The V gene is TRBV30, the J gene TRBJ2-7; 7 nucleotides agree with TRBD1. Germline CDR1 reads GTSNPN; CDR2 reads SVGIG (reference sequence). This CDR3 has 11 residues. V was pared by 7 bases and J by 4 bases, with 4 bases of the junction left unmatched. CDR3 residues: CASGQDYEQYF. CDR3 DNA sequence: TGTGCCTCCGGACAGGATTACGAGCAGTACTTC. Looking up the rest from reference TRBV30 and TRBJ2-7 gives the full variable domain: SQTIHQWPATLVQPVGSPLSLECTVEGTSNPNLYWYRQAAGRGLQLLFYSVGIGQISSEVPQNLSASRPQDRQFILSSKKLLLSDSGFYLCASGQDYEQYFGPGTRLTVT.

This chain connects TRBV5-1 to TRBJ2-7; 7 nucleotides align to TRBD2. Germline values: CDR1 SGHRS, CDR2 YFSETQ. J gave up 4 bases and V 2 bases, and 6 bases lay outside the gene matches. This CDR3 region has 14 residues. The chain's CDR3 is CASSLDWREYEQYF. CDR3 nucleotides: TGCGCCAGCAGCTTAGACTGGCGGGAGTACGAGCAGTACTTC.

This sequence joins TRBV18 and TRBJ1-2; perhaps TRBD1 as D (6 bases). Trimming took 1 base from V and 6 from J, leaving 18 bases between them. CDR1 KGHSH and CDR2 LQKENI come from the germline V gene. The CDR3 length is 16 residues. The CDR3 nucleotides are TGTGCCAGCTCACCACTGCCTTTTAGGACAGAGAATGGCTACACCTTC. This translates into CASSPLPFRTENGYTF.

V gene TRBV13 combines with J gene TRBJ2-1; 7 nucleotides align to TRBD1. CDR1 and CDR2 (germline): PRHDT, FYEKMQ (reference sequence). V trimming: 4 bases; J trimming: 11 bases; junction bases outside the gene matches: 8. CDR3 length: 13 residues. In nucleotides, the CDR3 is TGTGCCAGCAGCTCCAACCGGGACAGCAAGCAGTTCTTC. Translation: CASSSNRDSKQFF.

In DNA, the CDR3 is TGTGCCTGGAGGGACAACGGACAGGTTCCGAGAGGCTACACCTTC. Translated, it gives CAWRDNGQVPRGYTF. The V call is TRBV30, the J call TRBJ1-2; the match to TRBD1 covers 7 bases. Trimming took 3 bases from V and 8 from J; bases not matched to a gene: 15. The CDR3 totals 15 residues. The V gene's germline CDR1 is GTSNPN and CDR2 SVGIG (reference sequence).

The V call is TRBV5-1, the J call TRBJ1-2; no reliable D call. The CDR3 covers 13 residues. CDR1 is SGHRS and CDR2 is YFSETQ in the germline V gene. The germline V and J ends were trimmed by 1 base and 0 bases, with 4 bases remaining between them. Here the CDR3 DNA reads TGCGCCAGCAGCTTGTCAGCTAACTATGGCTACACCTTC. Protein product: CASSLSANYGYTF.

This chain uses TRBV12-3 or TRBV12-4 with TRBJ2-7, with TRBD2 identical over 7 bases. V shed 6 bases, J shed 6 bases, and the junction held 8 bases outside the gene matches. The CDR3 is 13 amino acids. Here the CDR3 reads CASSLHGTTEQYF. The CDR3 region has the DNA TGTGCCAGCAGCCTACACGGGACTACCGAGCAGTACTTC.

The V gene is TRBV20-1, the J gene TRBJ1-2, with a tentative D call TRBD1 (6 bases). Germline assignment: CDR1 DFQATT and CDR2 SNEGSKA (reference sequence). The CDR3 is 12 amino acids. The ends were cut back, 6 bases at V and 8 bases at J, with 16 bases in the middle. The CDR3 reads CSAATGFYGYTF. The CDR3 DNA reads TGCAGTGCCGCAACAGGGTTCTACGGCTACACCTTC.

The J gene is TRBJ1-2, the V gene TRBV6-2 or TRBV6-3; D unresolved. The CDR3 is 13 residues long. Germline CDR1 MNHEY, CDR2 SVGEGT. Between the trimmed V and J ends, which lost 6 bases and 3 bases, there was a span of 11 bases. The CDR3, as DNA: TGTGCCAGCAGCCCCGACGAGGACTATGGCTACACCTTC. As protein: CASSPDEDYGYTF.